This T cell receptor beta chain was observed in a study of blood T cell repertoires in COVID-19. Study as a whole: Sample material is recorded as cDNA or gDNA derived from T cells, B-cell-depleted T cells, or PBMCs.

Sequencing used immunoSEQ multiplex PCR; TCRdb keeps in-frame clones, though not all of them. The sample lists some 180,000 clones, 85% to 90% seen once, with less than 25% in the top ten. V shed 4 bases, J shed 7 bases, and the junction held 9 bases outside the gene matches. In germline, CDR1 is SNHLY, CDR2 FYNNEI. The CDR3 is 15 amino acids. The chain employs TRBV2 and TRBJ2-7; 11 nucleotides align to TRBD1. The sequenced sample was peripheral blood. The source of this sequence is a man aged 65-85 years with active or convalescent COVID-19. The DNA of the CDR3 is TGTGCCAGCAGTGTCGGGACAGGGGGTTCCTTGGAGCAGTACTTC. Protein product: CASSVGTGGSLEQYF.